These 26 T cell receptor beta chains were sequenced from one sample in a study of T cell changes during pregnancy in multiple sclerosis. Libraries were prepared by immunoSEQ multiplex PCR; TCRdb keeps only in-frame clonotypes and omits some of them. The profile shows tens of thousands of clones, 80% to 95% of them singletons. The source was CD4+ T cells from peripheral blood mononuclear cells, collected in the third trimester of pregnancy. These receptors originate from a female donor with multiple sclerosis, enrolled in a pregnancy study.

This clone occurred once. The CDR3 nucleotides are TGTGCCAGCAGCTTAAACGGCGGGGGCACAAATGAGCAGTTCTTC. It specifies CASSLNGGGTNEQFF. The V and J genes are TRBV7-3 and TRBJ2-1; TRBD2 might be the D (7 bases). Germline-derived CDR1 and CDR2 are SGHTA and FQGTGA. The CDR3 totals 15 residues. The V gene lost 1 base and the J gene lost 7 bases, with 14 bases spanning the gap. The full variable domain, its missing parts supplied by reference TRBV7-3 and TRBJ2-1, is GAGVSQTPSNKVTEKGKYVELRCDPISGHTALYWYRQSLGQGPEFLIYFQGTGAADDSGLPNDRFFAVRPEGSVSTLKIQRTERGDSAVYLCASSLNGGGTNEQFFGPGTRLTVL.

The gene calls are TRBV10-3 and TRBJ1-2; weak D call: TRBD1 (5 bases). The CDR3 length is 14 residues. CDR1 is ENHRY, CDR2 SYGVKD, per germline. Trimming stripped 3 bases from V and 4 bases from J, with 12 bases between. CDR3 sequence: CAISDQVGGYGYTF. CDR3 nucleotide sequence: TGTGCCATCAGTGACCAGGTGGGGGGCTATGGCTACACCTTC.

This chain links TRBV28 with TRBJ2-2; D not resolved. Germline V lookup: CDR1 MDHEN, CDR2 SYDVKM. The CDR3 runs to 14 residues. The V and J ends lost 3 bases and 6 bases respectively, with 11 bases between them. CDR3 protein: CASSFGSRAGELFF. The CDR3 region has the DNA TGTGCCAGCAGTTTTGGTTCCCGCGCCGGGGAGCTGTTTTTT.

The chain employs TRBV30 and TRBJ2-7; 7 nucleotides agree with TRBD1. J gave up 9 bases and V 4 bases, and 6 bases lay outside the gene matches. Germline loops: CDR1 GTSNPN, CDR2 SVGIG (reference sequence). This CDR3 spans 11 amino acids. The CDR3 is CAWTQGVRQYF. In DNA form, the CDR3 reads TGTGCCTGGACCCAGGGGGTAAGGCAGTACTTC.

The rearrangement links TRBV2 to TRBJ1-4, with D possibly TRBD1 on 6 matching bases. The CDR3 consists of 15 residues. Germline V gene sequence: CDR1 SNHLY, CDR2 FYNNEI. The ends were cut back, 9 bases at V and 4 bases at J, with 18 bases in the middle. CDR3 amino acids: CARSSRGGGNEKLFF. CDR3 DNA: TGTGCCAGGAGTTCCCGAGGGGGGGGTAATGAAAAACTGTTTTTT.

V usage is TRBV19 and J usage is TRBJ2-7; D might be TRBD1 (5 bases). Trimming pared 1 base from V and 4 bases from J, leaving 11 bases between. The germline V gene encodes CDR1 LNHDA and CDR2 SQIVND (reference sequence). CDR3 length equals 14 residues. CDR3 protein: CASSIVQGSYEQYF. As DNA, the CDR3 is TGTGCCAGTAGTATAGTCCAGGGCTCTTACGAGCAGTACTTC.

The chain is built from TRBV6-6 and TRBJ2-1; D perhaps matches TRBD2 (5 bases). Between the trimmed V and J ends, which lost 11 bases and 8 bases, there was a span of 25 bases. The germline CDR1 and CDR2 sequences are MNHNY and SVGAGI (reference sequence). The CDR3 is 15 residues long. The DNA of the CDR3 is TGTGCCGCTAGGGATTCCCCAGCGGTTGGAGATGAGCAGTTCTTC. This codes for CAARDSPAVGDEQFF.

V and J are TRBV30 and TRBJ1-5; D is undetermined. CDR1 and CDR2 from the germline V gene are GTSNPN and SVGIG (reference sequence). The CDR3 loop spans 13 amino acids. Trimming took 5 bases from V and 2 from J, leaving 10 bases between them. The CDR3 bases are TGTGCCTGGTCCATGAGGGGCAATCAGCCCCAGCATTTT. Translating it yields CAWSMRGNQPQHF.

The V gene is TRBV27, the J gene TRBJ2-3; D is perhaps TRBD2 (5 bases). The CDR3 consists of 13 residues. Germline CDR1 reads MNHEY; CDR2 reads SMNVEV (reference sequence). V was shortened by 8 bases and J by 5 bases, with 14 bases between the two germline ends. DNA of the CDR3: TGTGCCAGCGAGGGCATAGGAGAAGATACGCAGTATTTT. Its translation: CASEGIGEDTQYF.

J is TRBJ2-5 and V is TRBV7-8, with D possibly being TRBD1 (7 bases). Germline CDR1 is SGHVS and CDR2 is FQNEAQ. The ends were cut back, 2 bases at V and 4 bases at J, with 20 bases in the middle. This CDR3 is built from 17 residues. DNA of the CDR3: TGTGCCAGCAGCTTACGCCCCCCAGGGGGAGGACGAGAGACCCAGTACTTC. Translation: CASSLRPPGGGRETQYF.

The genes are TRBV21-1 and TRBJ2-5; the table names TRBD2, a call not compared with the DNA. TRBV21-1 counts as a pseudogene. The CDR3 is 15 residues long. The CDR3 sequence: CASSKRRAEKETQYF. In nucleotides, the CDR3 is TGTGCCAGCAGCAAACGTAGAGCGGAAAAAGAGACCCAGTACTTC.

The chain couples TRBV19 to TRBJ1-4; 8 bases are shared with TRBD1. CDR1 and CDR2 (germline): LNHDA, SQIVND (reference sequence). Unmatched junction bases numbered 3, after V lost 5 bases and J lost 4 bases. There are 14 residues in the CDR3. The CDR3 DNA follows: TGTGCCAGTAGTCCCGACAGGGGTAATGAAAAACTGTTTTTT. Translating gives CASSPDRGNEKLFF.

The chain employs TRBV4-3 and TRBJ1-6; D may be TRBD1 (6 bases). V shed 1 base and J shed 5 bases, with 21 bases lying between them. The CDR3 has 19 amino acids. Germline V gene sequence: CDR1 LGHNA, CDR2 YSLEER. The CDR3 sequence: CASSQVLPNGQPDNSPLHF. In DNA, the CDR3 is TGCGCCAGCAGCCAAGTTCTACCAAACGGACAGCCCGATAATTCACCCCTCCACTTT.

DNA for the CDR3: TGTGCCAGCAATTTTCTAGCGGGGGGTGTAGATACGCAGTATTTT. This encodes CASNFLAGGVDTQYF. The chain couples TRBV7-2 to TRBJ2-3; 11 bases fit TRBD2. Germline V lookup: CDR1 SGHTA, CDR2 FQGNSA. The CDR3 loop spans 15 amino acids. Losses at the gene ends were 7 bases for V and 5 bases for J; bases not matched to a gene: 8.

The CDR3 loop is CASSLLAGSTDEQYF. The CDR3 DNA reads TGTGCCAGCAGCTTGTTGGCAGGCAGTACCGACGAGCAGTACTTC. V is TRBV5-4 and J is TRBJ2-7; D ambiguous. The CDR3 extends over 15 amino acids. CDR1 and CDR2 from the germline V gene are SGHNT and YYREEE (reference sequence). Trimming removed 1 base at V and 5 bases at J, with 16 bases between.

The chain couples TRBV29-1 to TRBJ2-5, with D possibly being TRBD2 (5 bases). From germline, CDR1 is SQVTM and CDR2 ANQGSEA. This CDR3 has 12 residues. V lost 2 bases, J lost 4 bases, and 8 bases lay in between. Here the CDR3 reads CSVERSGETQYF. The CDR3 nucleotides read TGCAGCGTTGAAAGGAGCGGAGAGACCCAGTACTTC.

This chain connects TRBV7-9 to TRBJ1-1; 8 bases fit TRBD1. The CDR3 length is 15 residues. The germline gives CDR1 SEHNR, CDR2 FQNEAQ (reference sequence). V lost 2 bases, J lost 5 bases, and 7 bases stayed unmatched. The CDR3 DNA reads as TGTGCCAGCAGCTTAATCGACAGGGGAGGGACTGAAGCTTTCTTT. Encoded protein: CASSLIDRGGTEAFF.

The gene calls are TRBV7-9 and TRBJ1-1; no clear D gene. The V end was cut by 1 base, the J end by 4 bases, with 10 bases between. The germline V gene encodes CDR1 SEHNR and CDR2 FQNEAQ (reference sequence). The CDR3 totals 14 residues. The CDR3: CASSLESRITEAFF. The CDR3 DNA reads as TGTGCCAGCAGCTTAGAGTCGAGGATCACTGAAGCTTTCTTT.

The V and J genes are TRBV4-2 and TRBJ2-2, with 9 nucleotides matching TRBD1. V was clipped by 0 bases and J by 7 bases; unmatched bases: 6. CDR3 length: 16 residues. Germline CDR1 and CDR2: LGHNA and YNFKEQ. This chain's CDR3 is CASSQEAQGAFGELFF. The CDR3 DNA is TGTGCCAGCAGCCAAGAGGCACAGGGGGCGTTCGGGGAGCTGTTTTTT.

The CDR3 is CASSPPVTDRSYGYTF. Written as DNA, the CDR3 is TGTGCCAGCTCACCACCAGTCACGGACAGGAGCTATGGCTACACCTTC. The V and J genes are TRBV18 and TRBJ1-2; the match to TRBD1 covers 7 bases. V trimming: 0 bases; J trimming: 4 bases; junction bases outside the gene matches: 8. CDR3 length: 16 residues. Germline CDR1 is KGHSH and CDR2 is LQKENI.

The chain has TRBV18 and TRBJ1-2; D uncertain. Germline CDR1 reads KGHSH; CDR2 reads LQKENI. The CDR3 is 14 amino acids. The V and J ends lost 1 base and 0 bases respectively, with 6 bases between them. The CDR3, as DNA: TGTGCCAGCTCACCACTTGAGGCTAACTATGGCTACACCTTC. This sequence encodes CASSPLEANYGYTF.

The chain recombines TRBV11-2 with TRBJ2-7; TRBD2 matches 11 bases. CDR3 length: 15 residues. J was trimmed by 6 bases and V by 4 bases; bases with no gene match: 8. Looked up from germline, CDR1 is SGHAT and CDR2 is FQNNGV. The CDR3 DNA reads TGTGCCAGCAGCTCCTTAGCGGGGGGGGGTTTCGAGCAGTACTTC. Protein: CASSSLAGGGFEQYF.

The CDR3 sequence is CASSLQSPANTGELFF. In DNA form, the CDR3 reads TGTGCCAGCAGCTTACAATCTCCGGCGAACACCGGGGAGCTGTTTTTT. V is TRBV7-6 and J is TRBJ2-2; D gene ambiguous. The CDR3 is made up of 16 amino acids. V lost 2 bases, J lost 0 bases, and 10 bases lay in between. Germline CDR1 is SGHVS and CDR2 is FNYEAQ.

The CDR3 loop reads CASSLPGGSGQPQHF. The CDR3 DNA is TGTGCCAGCAGTCTCCCCGGGGGGTCGGGTCAGCCCCAGCATTTT. The J gene is TRBJ1-5, the V gene TRBV6-6; possible D gene TRBD1, 5 bases. The germline V and J ends were trimmed by 5 bases and 6 bases, with 17 bases remaining between them. This CDR3 spans 15 amino acids. Germline V CDR1 and CDR2: MNHNY, SVGAGI (reference sequence).

The chain has TRBV27 and TRBJ2-7; 11 bases fit TRBD2. Germline assignment: CDR1 MNHEY and CDR2 SMNVEV (reference sequence). The V gene end was trimmed by 3 bases and the J gene end by 3 bases; junction bases not matched to a gene: 7. This CDR3 spans 16 amino acids. CDR3 DNA sequence: TGTGCCAGCAGTTTCCTTATAGCGGGGGGGCGCTACGAGCAGTACTTC. Translation: CASSFLIAGGRYEQYF.

The chain recombines TRBV5-5 with TRBJ1-2; D might be TRBD1 (6 bases). The CDR3 length is 14 residues. Germline CDR1 SGHKS, CDR2 YYEKEE (reference sequence). V was trimmed by 5 bases and J by 8 bases, leaving 19 bases between them. In DNA, the CDR3 is TGTGCCAGCAGGGTTACGGGGGGCGCATGGGGCTACACCTTC. It codes for CASRVTGGAWGYTF.